This entry features one TCR beta chain sequence. The antigen is unknown. The sample originates from a study of T cell repertoires in cytomegalovirus infection. MiXCR, run by TCRdb on the reads, gives a single entry per CDR3 protein. The data show fewer than 650,000 distinct CDR3 sequences, with around 40% seen just once and around 46% held by the top ten. V was shortened by 5 bases and J by 5 bases, with 7 bases between the two germline ends. From germline, CDR1 is MNHEY and CDR2 SVGAGI. This CDR3 spans 11 amino acids. The sequence came from a human donor in good health (CMV status not recorded). Some clones in this sample may be carry-over from other donors' samples. The chain employs TRBV6-5 and TRBJ2-7; D ambiguous. The source material was cultured PBMCs, sampled from culture after CMV antigen stimulation. The CDR3 nucleotides read TGTGCCAGCAGTCGCGGTAACGAGCAGTACTTC. Translation gives CASSRGNEQYF.